One sample yielded the 18 T cell receptor beta chains listed below, sequenced in a study of blood T cell repertoires in COVID-19. The method was immunoSEQ multiplex PCR; TCRdb's version includes in-frame clones alone and lacks a portion of them. The sample records approximately 150,000 clones, roughly 89% being singletons. Sequencing was carried out using peripheral blood. The receptors were sampled from a woman between 50 and 59 years old with active or convalescent COVID-19.

The V call is TRBV5-1, the J call TRBJ2-1; TRBD1 agrees at 7 bases. Looked up from germline, CDR1 is SGHRS and CDR2 is YFSETQ. This CDR3 spans 15 amino acids. The J segment lost 4 bases and the V segment lost 4 bases, leaving 8 bases of the junction unmatched. CDR3 DNA sequence: TGCGCCAGCAGCGCGCAGGGGGTAAGGTACAATGAGCAGTTCTTC. Translation: CASSAQGVRYNEQFF.

This clone was counted a single time. The J gene is TRBJ1-1, the V gene TRBV28; weak D call: TRBD1 (5 bases). The CDR3 is 15 residues long. The germline gives CDR1 MDHEN, CDR2 SYDVKM. Trimming took 6 bases from V and 3 from J, leaving 17 bases between them. This CDR3 reads CASRLSGGGYTEAFF. CDR3 sequence (DNA): TGTGCCAGCAGGCTTTCCGGGGGAGGGTACACTGAAGCTTTCTTT.

The chain carries TRBV6-4 and TRBJ2-1; 13 positions match TRBD2. The CDR3 sequence is 18 residues long. Germline CDR1 MRHNA, CDR2 SNTAGT. Trimming took 6 bases from V and 2 from J; bases not matched to a gene: 10. CDR3 protein: CASRLAGGPLSPYNEQFF. CDR3 DNA: TGTGCCAGCAGACTAGCGGGGGGGCCTTTGAGTCCCTACAATGAGCAGTTCTTC.

CDR3 sequence: CASSLRGLAKNIQYF. Written as DNA, the CDR3 is TGCGCCAGCAGCTTGAGGGGGCTCGCCAAAAACATTCAGTACTTC. The chain combines TRBV5-1 with TRBJ2-4, with 7 nucleotides matching TRBD1. The CDR3 covers 15 residues. Germline lookup yields CDR1 SGHRS and CDR2 YFSETQ. The J segment lost 1 base and the V segment lost 1 base, leaving 2 bases of the junction unmatched.

This chain connects TRBV7-3 to TRBJ2-7; D perhaps matches TRBD1 (6 bases). The CDR3 has 15 residues. The V end was cut by 5 bases, the J end by 6 bases, with 20 bases between. Per the germline V gene, CDR1 is SGHTA and CDR2 is FQGTGA. The CDR3 here is CASSPTQGTLGEQYF. CDR3 nucleotides: TGTGCCAGCAGCCCAACACAGGGAACCTTAGGCGAGCAGTACTTC.

V and J are TRBV4-2 and TRBJ2-3, with 10 bases aligning to TRBD2. The germline CDR1 and CDR2 sequences are LGHNA and YNFKEQ. This CDR3 spans 16 amino acids. J lost 7 bases, V lost 1 base, and 8 bases had no gene match. For the CDR3, the DNA is TGTGCCAGCAGCCAAGTTGCGGGGACTAGCGTATATACGCAGTATTTT. Translation gives CASSQVAGTSVYTQYF.

This clone has a single count. The CDR3 region is CASGRTEETQYF. The CDR3 nucleotides are TGCGCCAGCGGACGGACAGAGGAGACCCAGTACTTC. V and J are TRBV5-1 and TRBJ2-5; the D gene is possibly TRBD1 (6 bases). The V end lost 7 bases, the J end lost 5 bases, and 12 bases lay between the germline ends. Germline CDR1 and CDR2: SGHRS and YFSETQ. This CDR3 has 12 residues.

V is TRBV27 and J is TRBJ2-5; 15 nucleotides agree with TRBD2. CDR3 length equals 18 residues. With 4 bases clipped from V and 5 bases from J, the junction kept 11 bases outside the gene matches. Germline values: CDR1 MNHEY, CDR2 SMNVEV (reference sequence). CDR3 nucleotide sequence: TGTGCCAGCAGTTCCACAAATGGACTAGCGGGGGGGATGGAGACCCAGTACTTC. This sequence encodes CASSSTNGLAGGMETQYF.

The rearrangement uses TRBV2 and TRBJ1-5; D is unresolved. In germline, CDR1 is SNHLY, CDR2 FYNNEI. The CDR3 covers 17 residues. V lost 6 bases and J 0 bases, leaving 18 bases between the germline ends. The CDR3 coding sequence is TGTGCCAGCAGGAGGGAAGTCAGCAGAAATAGCAATCAGCCCCAGCATTTT. It is translated as CASRREVSRNSNQPQHF.

The chain links TRBV7-9 to TRBJ2-3; tentative D call: TRBD2 (6 bases). CDR1 is SEHNR, CDR2 FQNEAQ, per germline (reference sequence). V was trimmed by 1 base and J by 2 bases, leaving 13 bases between them. The CDR3 extends over 16 amino acids. CDR3: CASSLGGGGNTDTQYF. The CDR3 coding sequence is TGTGCCAGCAGCTTAGGGGGCGGCGGGAACACAGATACGCAGTATTTT.

The chain uses TRBV5-1 and TRBJ2-4; maybe TRBD1 (6 bases). The CDR3 has 15 amino acids. V lost 0 bases and J lost 6, with 13 bases in between. The germline V gene has CDR1 SGHRS and CDR2 YFSETQ. CDR3 nucleotide sequence: TGCGCCAGCAGCTTGGCCTTGGGACACCCAAACATTCAGTACTTC. It codes for CASSLALGHPNIQYF.

V usage is TRBV6-2 or TRBV6-3 and J usage is TRBJ2-1; D is unresolved. This CDR3 spans 15 amino acids. CDR1 and CDR2 from the germline V gene are MNHEY and SVGEGT. Trimming pared 2 bases from V and 4 bases from J, leaving 12 bases between. CDR3 residues: CASSYGLERYNEQFF. The CDR3 region has the DNA TGTGCCAGCAGTTACGGCCTAGAAAGGTACAATGAGCAGTTCTTC.

V usage is TRBV3-1 (or the pseudogene TRBV3-2) and J usage is TRBJ2-1, with D tentatively TRBD2 (5 bases). Germline V gene lookup returns CDR1 LGHDT and CDR2 YNNKEL (reference sequence). V was trimmed by 0 bases and J by 5 bases, leaving 20 bases between them. There are 18 residues in the CDR3. The CDR3 sequence: CASSQDLPGRRFDNEQFF. CDR3 coding DNA: TGTGCCAGCAGCCAAGATCTTCCGGGAAGACGGTTCGACAATGAGCAGTTCTTC.

This clone was seen once. The CDR3 DNA reads as TGTGCCAGCGCCTACCAGGGGGCAACTAATGAAAAACTGTTTTTT. The encoded protein is CASAYQGATNEKLFF. The chain combines TRBV7-9 with TRBJ1-4, with 7 positions matching TRBD1. This CDR3 spans 15 amino acids. Germline CDR1 and CDR2: SEHNR and FQNEAQ (reference sequence). With V trimmed by 8 bases and J by 0 bases, 6 bases remained unmatched.

This CDR3 is CATSYEGNQPQHF. Here the CDR3 DNA reads TGTGCCACCAGTTATGAGGGCAATCAGCCCCAGCATTTT. This rearrangement joins TRBV24-1 to TRBJ1-5; D not certain. The CDR3 runs to 13 residues. Deletions cut 6 bases from V and 2 bases from J, with 7 bases between. Germline V CDR1 and CDR2: KGHDR, SFDVKD.

The V and J genes are TRBV5-1 and TRBJ2-2; 7 bases align to TRBD1. The CDR3 is 16 amino acids. Germline V gene data show CDR1 as SGHRS and CDR2 as YFSETQ. Trimming at V came to 4 bases and at J to 6 bases, leaving 12 bases not matched to a gene. Here the CDR3 reads CASSDTGAGWAGELFF. CDR3 sequence (DNA): TGCGCCAGCAGCGATACAGGGGCCGGTTGGGCCGGGGAGCTGTTTTTT.

The chain links TRBV29-1 to TRBJ2-3; tentative D call: TRBD1 (6 bases). The CDR3 loop spans 15 amino acids. The V end lost 6 bases, the J end lost 0 bases, and 16 bases lay between the germline ends. In germline, CDR1 is SQVTM, CDR2 ANQGSEA. For the CDR3, the DNA is TGCAGCGTCGAACGCGACAGGATTAGCACAGATACGCAGTATTTT. This sequence encodes CSVERDRISTDTQYF.

In the case of this clone: One junction end does not reproduce the germline sequence, and a read error may be involved. The same CDR3 is also encoded by other DNA sequences in this sample. This chain links TRBV7-7 with TRBJ2-5; D is possibly TRBD2 (6 bases). There are 15 residues in the CDR3. Germline CDR1 and CDR2: SSHAT and FNYEAQ (reference sequence). The CDR3 loop reads CASSLGREYQETQYF. For the CDR3, the DNA is TGTGCTAGCAGCTTAGGACGGGAGTACCAAGAGACCCAGTACTTC.